This TCR beta chain is from a study of identical twins' blood T cells. Findings of the study overall: Out-of-frame TCRbeta clonotypes reportedly had markedly more similar V usage in twins than unrelated donors.

With respect to this clonotype: Its antigen is undetermined. This clone may be a read error of a much larger clone one base away.

TCRdb re-derived calls from the 5' RACE reads in MiXCR, one entry per CDR3 protein. The sample records a few hundred thousand distinct CDR3 sequences, over 25% being singletons. CDR3 length equals 14 residues. Trimming took 5 bases from V and 5 from J, leaving 15 bases between them. This receptor was identified in a woman aged 18-49 years in good health. The rearrangement uses TRBV12-3 or TRBV12-4 and TRBJ2-5; D remains unclear. The sequenced sample was PBMCs. The CDR3 DNA is TGTGCCAGCAGTCATACCGCAGGAGCGGAGACCCAGTACTTC. Amino acid sequence: CASSHTAGAETQYF.